The 26 T cell receptor beta chains below were found in one sample sequenced in a study of shared clonotypes between healthy human individuals. Clones were read by immunoSEQ multiplex PCR, and TCRdb kept only the in-frame ones, dropping some. Here the sample spans 950,000 to 1,200,000 clones, around 77% being singletons. The sample comprised memory CD4+ T cells from PBMCs. Subset reported: CD45RA-negative fraction. These receptors were collected from a man between 18 and 35 years old in good health. Some clones in this sample may be carry-over from other donors' samples.

The count of this clone is one. The DNA for the CDR3 is TGTGCCAGCAGCGCCCGGACTAGCGGGAGGGGGTTAGATGAGCAGTTCTTC. Translating gives CASSARTSGRGLDEQFF. V gene TRBV9 combines with J gene TRBJ2-1; 15 bases fit TRBD2. The germline V gene has CDR1 SGDLS and CDR2 YYNGEE. The V segment lost 3 bases and the J segment 8 bases; nucleotides outside the gene matches: 9. This CDR3 is 17 amino acids long.

The rearrangement joins TRBV7-9 to TRBJ1-1, with a tentative D call TRBD1 (5 bases). The CDR3 has 15 amino acids. Germline V gene lookup returns CDR1 SEHNR and CDR2 FQNEAQ (reference sequence). V lost 5 bases, J lost 1 base, and 14 bases lay in between. CDR3 nucleotide sequence: TGTGCCAGCAGCCCGTTTCGGGGGACGAACACTGAAGCTTTCTTT. It is translated as CASSPFRGTNTEAFF.

The chain is built from TRBV18 and TRBJ2-5; the match to TRBD2 covers 11 bases. V shed 6 bases, J shed 1 base, and the junction held 4 bases outside the gene matches. The CDR3 loop spans 15 amino acids. The germline V gene has CDR1 KGHSH and CDR2 LQKENI. This CDR3 is CASSLGLAAQETQYF. DNA of the CDR3: TGTGCCAGCTCTCTGGGACTAGCGGCCCAAGAGACCCAGTACTTC.

J is TRBJ1-2 and V is TRBV7-3; TRBD1 might be the D (5 bases). Germline lookup yields CDR1 SGHTA and CDR2 FQGTGA. V was cut by 0 bases and J by 3 bases, with 11 bases left in between. CDR3 length equals 15 residues. CDR3 DNA sequence: TGTGCCAGCAGCTTAACGTATCGGGGGGACTATGGCTACACCTTC. This translates into CASSLTYRGDYGYTF.

The chain joins TRBV29-1 to TRBJ2-3, with D perhaps matching TRBD2 (6 bases). Per germline, CDR1 SQVTM and CDR2 ANQGSEA. Trimming removed 4 bases at V and 3 bases at J, with 11 bases between. The CDR3 is 13 amino acids. The CDR3 DNA follows: TGCAGCGTTGTCGCGGGGCGGACAGATACGCAGTATTTT. Translated, it gives CSVVAGRTDTQYF.

The chain uses TRBV2 and TRBJ2-1; weak D call: TRBD2 (5 bases). Germline V lookup: CDR1 SNHLY, CDR2 FYNNEI. V dropped 6 bases and J dropped 4 bases, with 10 bases sitting between them. There are 13 residues in the CDR3. The CDR3, as DNA: TGTGCCAGCAGCCTACTAGAATACAATGAGCAGTTCTTC. This translates into CASSLLEYNEQFF.

The V call is TRBV6-6, the J call TRBJ1-1; a possible D gene is TRBD1 (5 bases). CDR3 length: 13 amino acids. Deletions cut 6 bases from V and 1 base from J, with 9 bases between. CDR1 MNHNY and CDR2 SVGAGI come from the germline V gene (reference sequence). As DNA, the CDR3 is TGTGCCAGCAGGTGGGGCGAGAACACTGAAGCTTTCTTT. As protein: CASRWGENTEAFF.

The chain combines TRBV5-1 with TRBJ2-1; 8 bases are shared with TRBD1. The trim removed 1 base at V and 2 bases at J, leaving 8 bases unmatched. CDR3 length: 17 amino acids. Germline lookup yields CDR1 SGHRS and CDR2 YFSETQ. The CDR3 sequence: CASSLMGTGQTYNEQFF. Here the CDR3 DNA reads TGCGCCAGCAGCTTGATGGGGACAGGACAAACCTACAATGAGCAGTTCTTC.

Notes on this clone: The same CDR3 is also encoded by other DNA sequences in this sample. The CDR3 loop is CASSLAVSSYNEQFF. As DNA, the CDR3 is TGTGCCAGCAGTTTGGCGGTCAGCTCCTACAATGAGCAGTTCTTC. The chain employs TRBV7-2 and TRBJ2-1; D gene unclear. The CDR3 consists of 15 residues. Trimming stripped 6 bases from V and 0 bases from J, with 12 bases between. Looked up from germline, CDR1 is SGHTA and CDR2 is FQGNSA.

The chain uses TRBV7-2 and TRBJ2-5; D is possibly TRBD1 (6 bases). The germline gives CDR1 SGHTA, CDR2 FQGNSA. The CDR3 contains 16 residues. V was trimmed by 5 bases and J by 0 bases, leaving 16 bases between them. CDR3 coding DNA: TGTGCCAGCAGCCGATTCGCAACAGGGTACCAAGAGACCCAGTACTTC. As protein: CASSRFATGYQETQYF.

This clone was counted a few times. The rearrangement links TRBV5-4 to TRBJ2-3, with 10 bases aligning to TRBD2. Trimming cost V 2 bases and J 5 bases; bases outside gene matches: 5. Germline lookup yields CDR1 SGHNT and CDR2 YYREEE (reference sequence). The CDR3 is 15 amino acids. The CDR3 sequence: CASSLAGGLEDTQYF. Here the CDR3 DNA reads TGTGCCAGCAGCTTAGCGGGAGGGTTGGAAGATACGCAGTATTTT. Filled out from reference TRBV5-4 and TRBJ2-3, the complete variable domain reads ETGVTQSPTHLIKTRGQQVTLRCSSQSGHNTVSWYQQALGQGPQFIFQYYREEENGRGNFPPRFSGLQFPNYSSELNVNALELDDSALYLCASSLAGGLEDTQYFGPGTRLTVL.

The chain links TRBV11-3 to TRBJ2-7, with D hard to call. Trimming pared 1 base from V and 6 bases from J, leaving 10 bases between. The CDR3 is made up of 13 amino acids. Germline assignment: CDR1 SGHNT and CDR2 YENEEA. CDR3 nucleotide sequence: TGTGCCAGCAGCTTAGTAGGAAACGGCGAGCAGTACTTC. Its translation is CASSLVGNGEQYF. Full variable domain (outside the CDR3, taken from reference TRBV11-3 and TRBJ2-7): EAGVVQSPRYKIIEKKQPVAFWCNPISGHNTLYWYLQNLGQGPELLIRYENEEAVDDSQLPKDRFSAERLKGVDSTLKIQPAELGDSAVYLCASSLVGNGEQYFGPGTRLTVT.

The chain couples TRBV5-4 to TRBJ1-1; no firm D call. Trimming took 2 bases from V and 0 from J, leaving 11 bases between them. This CDR3 region has 15 residues. The germline gives CDR1 SGHNT, CDR2 YYREEE (reference sequence). The CDR3 region has the DNA TGTGCCAGCAGCTTTTTTGTACGGATGAACACTGAAGCTTTCTTT. Translated, it gives CASSFFVRMNTEAFF.

Note on this clone: The same CDR3 is also encoded by other DNA sequences in this sample. This chain uses TRBV11-3 with TRBJ2-3; 7 positions match TRBD1. V dropped 2 bases and J dropped 4; count of bases not matched to a gene: 3. The CDR3 loop spans 14 amino acids. Per the germline V gene, CDR1 is SGHNT and CDR2 is YENEEA. In nucleotides, the CDR3 is TGTGCCAGCAGCTTAAGACAGGGTGCAGATACGCAGTATTTT. Residues: CASSLRQGADTQYF.

J is TRBJ2-2 and V is TRBV11-3, with TRBD1 identical over 8 bases. The V segment lost 5 bases and the J segment 0 bases; nucleotides outside the gene matches: 5. The germline gives CDR1 SGHNT, CDR2 YENEEA. The CDR3 loop spans 16 amino acids. CDR3 nucleotides: TGTGCCAGCAGCACCAGGGACAGGTCGAACACCGGGGAGCTGTTTTTT. This codes for CASSTRDRSNTGELFF.

This rearrangement joins TRBV2 to TRBJ1-1, with a tentative D call TRBD1 (5 bases). Germline CDR1 SNHLY, CDR2 FYNNEI. This CDR3 is built from 13 residues. With 6 bases removed from V and 4 bases from J, the gap between germline ends came to 12 bases. CDR3 region: CASRRLGGTEAFF. The CDR3, as DNA: TGTGCCAGCAGAAGACTGGGGGGCACTGAAGCTTTCTTT.

J is TRBJ2-7 and V is TRBV2, with TRBD1 identical over 8 bases. CDR3 length: 14 residues. Germline-derived CDR1 and CDR2 are SNHLY and FYNNEI. V was pared by 6 bases and J by 3 bases, with 7 bases of the junction left unmatched. The chain's CDR3 is CASSEQGVGYEQYF. The CDR3 DNA reads as TGTGCCAGCAGCGAACAGGGGGTTGGCTACGAGCAGTACTTC.

This clone occurred a few times. V usage is TRBV29-1 and J usage is TRBJ1-5; D is unclear. The CDR3 covers 12 residues. CDR1 SQVTM and CDR2 ANQGSEA come from the germline V gene. With 5 bases removed from V and 4 bases from J, the gap between germline ends came to 9 bases. The CDR3 DNA reads as TGCAGCGTTTCATTCCCGAATCAGCCCCAGCATTTT. Translated: CSVSFPNQPQHF. Based on the CDR3 plus reference TRBV29-1 and TRBJ1-5, the full variable domain is SAVISQKPSRDICQRGTSLTIQCQVDSQVTMMFWYRQQPGQSLTLIATANQGSEATYESGFVIDKFPISRPNLTFSTLTVSNMSPEDSSIYLCSVSFPNQPQHFGDGTRLSIL.

The rearrangement uses TRBV5-1 and TRBJ2-3; D remains unclear. Germline CDR1 is SGHRS and CDR2 is YFSETQ. The CDR3 is 12 amino acids. V lost 4 bases to trimming and J lost 6 bases, with 9 bases between them. The CDR3 nucleotides are TGCGCCAGCAGCCCACTACGGGATACGCAGTATTTT. Protein product: CASSPLRDTQYF.

The chain employs TRBV6-5 and TRBJ2-4; 7 positions agree with TRBD1. Germline loops: CDR1 MNHEY, CDR2 SVGAGI. Trimming at V came to 10 bases and at J to 2 bases, leaving 11 bases not matched to a gene. This CDR3 has 15 residues. CDR3 nucleotide sequence: TGTGCCACCAAGAAAAAGGGGGCGTCCAAAAACATTCAGTACTTC. It yields the protein CATKKKGASKNIQYF.

The chain couples TRBV5-4 to TRBJ1-2; D perhaps matches TRBD1 (5 bases). Trimming cost V 1 base and J 2 bases, with 18 bases left between them. The germline gives CDR1 SGHNT, CDR2 YYREEE (reference sequence). This CDR3 is 17 amino acids long. DNA for the CDR3: TGTGCCAGCAGCTTGAGGACACGAGTAACACCAAACTATGGCTACACCTTC. Its protein product is CASSLRTRVTPNYGYTF.

This chain links TRBV28 with TRBJ1-2; 7 bases are a match to TRBD1. Germline assignment: CDR1 MDHEN and CDR2 SYDVKM. The CDR3 loop spans 15 amino acids. V trimming: 7 bases; J trimming: 8 bases; junction bases outside the gene matches: 16. CDR3 sequence: CASTLKGARVRGYTF. CDR3 DNA: TGTGCCAGCACCCTCAAGGGGGCGCGGGTTAGAGGCTACACCTTC.

This clone came up a few times. This chain connects TRBV28 to TRBJ2-4; 8 bases map to TRBD1. The V segment lost 5 bases and the J segment 11 bases; nucleotides outside the gene matches: 8. Germline CDR1 is MDHEN and CDR2 is SYDVKM. The CDR3 consists of 13 residues. CDR3 loop: CASSDATGEFQYF. The CDR3 bases are TGTGCCAGCAGTGACGCGACAGGGGAATTTCAGTACTTC.

The chain is built from TRBV7-3 and TRBJ1-2; D is uncertain. The CDR3 has 13 residues. Germline V CDR1 and CDR2: SGHTA, FQGTGA. Trimming took 5 bases from V and 3 from J, leaving 10 bases between them. Written as DNA, the CDR3 is TGTGCCAGCAGCCCCGAGAGGTACTATGGCTACACCTTC. This codes for CASSPERYYGYTF. The full variable domain, with the rest looked up from reference TRBV7-3 and TRBJ1-2, is GAGVSQTPSNKVTEKGKYVELRCDPISGHTALYWYRQSLGQGPEFLIYFQGTGAADDSGLPNDRFFAVRPEGSVSTLKIQRTERGDSAVYLCASSPERYYGYTFGSGTRLTVV.

This chain uses TRBV5-5 with TRBJ2-5; a possible D gene is TRBD1 (5 bases). Germline V CDR1 and CDR2: SGHKS, YYEKEE (reference sequence). V was pared by 0 bases and J by 4 bases, with 22 bases between. The CDR3 totals 18 residues. The CDR3 sequence is CASSLGTGSGARRETQYF. CDR3 in DNA: TGTGCCAGCAGCTTGGGAACAGGATCTGGGGCCAGGCGAGAGACCCAGTACTTC.

The chain combines TRBV28 with TRBJ2-2; the D gene is possibly TRBD2 (6 bases). There are 15 residues in the CDR3. V was trimmed by 8 bases and J by 4 bases, leaving 17 bases between them. In germline, CDR1 is MDHEN, CDR2 SYDVKM. For the CDR3, the DNA is TGTGCCAGCGAGATGGGGGGAGTTGGCACCGGGGAGCTGTTTTTT. It codes for CASEMGGVGTGELFF.